This is a list of T cell receptor beta chains from one sample in a study of identical twins. TCRdb fed the 5' RACE reads into MiXCR, producing one record per CDR3 protein. The data hold nearly 900,000 distinct CDR3 sequences, with roughly an eighth observed a single time. Separately, the same data were catalogued under a study of yellow fever vaccine responses in identical twins.

The sequenced sample was PBMCs. The origin of the receptors is a woman aged 18-29 years in good health. CDR3s include the opening cysteine and the closing phenylalanine or tryptophan. D genes are given only for firm matches. Only some rows state a clone size, as once, few, many or a class for expanded clones.

>TRBJ2-3|TRBV27|.|.
TGTGCCAGCAGTCCTCCGGGGCCCACAGATACGCAGTATTTT
CASSPPGPTDTQYF
>TRBJ2-5|TRBV2|.|.
TGTGCCGGCAGCCATGAGGGGCAGGGGGGACCAGAGACCCAGTACTTC
CAGSHEGQGGPETQYF
>TRBJ2-2|TRBV10-2|.|.
TGCGCCAGCAGGGGGTCTTGGGAGGAAGACTGGGCGAGGGCCGGGGAGCTGTTTTTT
CASRGSWEEDWARAGELFF
>TRBJ2-3|TRBV29-1|.|TRBD1
TGCAGCGTTGGACAGGGGTCTCGCACAGATACGCAGTATTTT
CSVGQGSRTDTQYF
>TRBJ2-7|TRBV29-1|few|.
TGCAGCGTTGAAGACCCGGCAAGAAGGCAGTACTTC
CSVEDPARRQYF
>TRBJ2-3|TRBV4-2|.|.
TGTGCCAGCAGCCAAGTCACTAACCAGGCAGATACGCAGTATTTT
CASSQVTNQADTQYF
>TRBJ2-5|TRBV20-1|many|.
TGCAGTCCTAGGGAAGGTGTCCCTCAAGAGACCCAGTACTTC
CSPREGVPQETQYF
>TRBJ2-2|TRBV11-1|.|.
TGTGCCAGCAGCTCCAACCCCCACAGGGCAGCGAACACCGGGGAGCTGTTTTTT
CASSSNPHRAANTGELFF
>TRBJ2-1|TRBV5-1|.|TRBD2
TGCGCCAGCAGTGTTCGAGCGGGAGGTACTTCCAATGAGCAGTTCTTC
CASSVRAGGTSNEQFF
>TRBJ2-5|TRBV18|.|TRBD2
TGTGCCAGCTCACCAATCTTCAGTGTAGCGGGGACCCTCCAAGAGACCCAGTACTTC
CASSPIFSVAGTLQETQYF
>TRBJ2-4|TRBV11-2|.|.
TGTGCCAGCAGCCAACCCCAGGGTGGCAAAAACATTCAGTACTTC
CASSQPQGGKNIQYF
>TRBJ2-3|TRBV12-3/TRBV12-4|.|.
TGTGCCAGCAGACCACTAGGGATTACCCCCTCAGATACGCAGTATTTT
CASRPLGITPSDTQYF
>TRBJ2-2|TRBV6-1|few|.
TGTGCCAGCGGCCGCCAATTAACCGGGGAGCTGTTTTTT
CASGRQLTGELFF
>TRBJ2-1|TRBV28|.|TRBD2
TGTGCCAGCGGGGGAGGGGGACTAGTCGGGTTCGCCGTCTTGAATGAGCAGTTCTTC
CASGGGGLVGFAVLNEQFF
>TRBJ2-7|TRBV20-1|.|TRBD2
TGCAGTGCTAGCCCTAGCGGGGGCGGCTACGAGCAGTACTTC
CSASPSGGGYEQYF
>TRBJ2-7|TRBV4-2|few|TRBD2
TGTGCCAGCAGCCAAGTAAATAGCGGGACTACCTACGAGCAGTACTTC
CASSQVNSGTTYEQYF
>TRBJ1-6|TRBV5-4|.|.
TGTGCCAGCAGCCTTTCGTCGGATTCACCCCTCCACTTT
CASSLSSDSPLHF
>TRBJ2-3|TRBV2|.|TRBD1
TGTGCCAGCATTAGAACAGGGGGCACAGATACGCAGTATTTT
CASIRTGGTDTQYF
>TRBJ2-1|TRBV25-1|many|.
TGTGCCAGCAGTGCCCGCCGGGCCCACAATGAGCAGTTCTTC
CASSARRAHNEQFF
>TRBJ2-1|TRBV15|.|TRBD2
TGTGCCACCAGCAGAGGGGGGGGGAATTACAATGAGCAGTTCTTC
CATSRGGGNYNEQFF
>TRBJ2-3|TRBV6-5|.|.
TGTGCCAGCGCTTACAGGGTAACAGATACGCAGTATTTT
CASAYRVTDTQYF
>TRBJ2-1|TRBV7-9|few|.
TGTGCCAGCAGCTTAGCAATACAGGCCGAGCAGTTCTTC
CASSLAIQAEQFF
>TRBJ2-2|TRBV12-3/TRBV12-4|few|.
TGTGCCAGCAGTTTAGGACCTAGGCGTGCCAACACCGGGGAGCTGTTTTTT
CASSLGPRRANTGELFF
>TRBJ2-1|TRBV20-1|.|TRBD2
TGCAGTGCTGGCGGGACTAGCGGGGCCAATGAGCAGTTCTTC
CSAGGTSGANEQFF
>TRBJ2-2|TRBV24-1|many|.
TGTGCCACCAGTGATGGAAGATTAGCCACCGGGGAGCTGTTTTTT
CATSDGRLATGELFF